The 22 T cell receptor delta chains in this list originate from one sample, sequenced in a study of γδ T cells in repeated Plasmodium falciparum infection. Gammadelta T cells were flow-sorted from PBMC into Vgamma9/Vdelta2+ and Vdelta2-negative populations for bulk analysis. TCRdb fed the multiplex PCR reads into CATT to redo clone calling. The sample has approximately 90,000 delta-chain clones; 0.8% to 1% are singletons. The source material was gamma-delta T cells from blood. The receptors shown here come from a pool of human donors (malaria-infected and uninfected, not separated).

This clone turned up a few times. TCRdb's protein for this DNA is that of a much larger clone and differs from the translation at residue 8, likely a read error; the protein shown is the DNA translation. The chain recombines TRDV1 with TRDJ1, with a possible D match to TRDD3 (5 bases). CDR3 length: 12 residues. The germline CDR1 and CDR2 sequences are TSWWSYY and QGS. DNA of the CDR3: TGTGCTCTTGGTGGGGACACCAATAAACTCATCTTT. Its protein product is CALGGDTNKLIF.

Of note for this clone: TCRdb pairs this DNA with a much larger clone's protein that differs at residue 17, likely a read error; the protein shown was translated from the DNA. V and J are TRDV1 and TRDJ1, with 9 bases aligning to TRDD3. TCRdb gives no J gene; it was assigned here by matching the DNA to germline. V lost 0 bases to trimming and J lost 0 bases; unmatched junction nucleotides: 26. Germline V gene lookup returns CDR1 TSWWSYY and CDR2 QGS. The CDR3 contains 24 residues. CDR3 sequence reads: CALGELELFPTIDGGIQYTDKLIF. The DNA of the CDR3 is TGTGCTCTTGGGGAACTAGAACTGTTCCCTACGATTGACGGGGGGATACAATACACCGATAAACTCATCTTT.

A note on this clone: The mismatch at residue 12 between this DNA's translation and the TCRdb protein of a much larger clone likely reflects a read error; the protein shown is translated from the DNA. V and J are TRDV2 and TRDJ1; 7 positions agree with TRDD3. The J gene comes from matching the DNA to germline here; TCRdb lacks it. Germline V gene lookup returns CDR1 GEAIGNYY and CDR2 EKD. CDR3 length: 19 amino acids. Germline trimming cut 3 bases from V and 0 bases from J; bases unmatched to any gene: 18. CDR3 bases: TGTGCCTGTGACCTCTTGGACCTGGGGGTCCCAACGTACACCGATAAACTCATCTTT. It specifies CACDLLDLGVPTYTDKLIF.

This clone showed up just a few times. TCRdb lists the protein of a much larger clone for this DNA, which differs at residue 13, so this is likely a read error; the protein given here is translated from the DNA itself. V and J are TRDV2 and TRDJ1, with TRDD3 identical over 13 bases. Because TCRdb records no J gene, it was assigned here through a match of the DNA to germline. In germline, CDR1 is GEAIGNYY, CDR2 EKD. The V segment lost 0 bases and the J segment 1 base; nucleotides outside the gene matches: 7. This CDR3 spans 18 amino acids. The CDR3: CACDTIILGDTRTDKLIF. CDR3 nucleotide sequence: TGTGCCTGTGACACCATTATACTGGGGGATACGCGCACCGATAAACTCATCTTT.

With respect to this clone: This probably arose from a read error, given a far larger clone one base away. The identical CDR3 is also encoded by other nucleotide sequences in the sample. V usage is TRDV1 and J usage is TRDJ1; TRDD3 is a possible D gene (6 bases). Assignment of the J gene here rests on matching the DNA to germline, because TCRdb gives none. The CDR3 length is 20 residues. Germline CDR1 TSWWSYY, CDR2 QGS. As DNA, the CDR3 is TGTGCCCTTGGGGAAGATCCGAAGTCTGTCGGGGATTCGTACACCGATAAACTCATCTTT. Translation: CALGEDPKSVGDSYTDKLIF.

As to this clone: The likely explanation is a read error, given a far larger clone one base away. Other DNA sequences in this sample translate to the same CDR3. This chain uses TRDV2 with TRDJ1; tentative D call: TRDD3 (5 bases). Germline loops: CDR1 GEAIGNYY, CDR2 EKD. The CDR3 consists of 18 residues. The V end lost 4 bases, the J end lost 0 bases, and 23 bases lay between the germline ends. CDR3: CACEPLSTGVGYTDKLIF. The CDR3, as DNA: TGTGCCTGTGAGCCCCTCTCTACTGGAGTCGGGTACACCGATAAACTCATCTTT.

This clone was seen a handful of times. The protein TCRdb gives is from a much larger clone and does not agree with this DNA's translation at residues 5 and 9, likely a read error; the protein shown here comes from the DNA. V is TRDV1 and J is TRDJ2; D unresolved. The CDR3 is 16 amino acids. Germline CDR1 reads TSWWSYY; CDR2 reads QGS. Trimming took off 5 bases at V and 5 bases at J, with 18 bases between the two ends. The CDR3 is CALGFRGPCITAQLFF. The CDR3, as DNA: TGTGCTCTTGGGTTCCGTGGACCGTGTATTACAGCACAACTCTTCTTT.

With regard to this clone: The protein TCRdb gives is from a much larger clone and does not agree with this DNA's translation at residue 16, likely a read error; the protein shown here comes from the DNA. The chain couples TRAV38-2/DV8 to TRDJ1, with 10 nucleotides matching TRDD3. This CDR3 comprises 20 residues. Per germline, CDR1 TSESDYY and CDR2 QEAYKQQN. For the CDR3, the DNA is TGTGCGCCCATGGGGCTCCCGGACTGGGGGATGTACCTGTACACCGGTAAACTCATCTTT. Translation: CAPMGLPDWGMYLYTGKLIF.

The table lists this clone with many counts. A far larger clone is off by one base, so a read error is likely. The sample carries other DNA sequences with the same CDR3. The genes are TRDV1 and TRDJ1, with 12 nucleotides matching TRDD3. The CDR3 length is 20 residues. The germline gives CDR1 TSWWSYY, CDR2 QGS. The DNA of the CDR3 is TGTGCCCTTGGGATATCCTTCTTCCTGGGGGATACGGTGGGGCTTGATAAACTCATCTTT. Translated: CALGISFFLGDTVGLDKLIF.

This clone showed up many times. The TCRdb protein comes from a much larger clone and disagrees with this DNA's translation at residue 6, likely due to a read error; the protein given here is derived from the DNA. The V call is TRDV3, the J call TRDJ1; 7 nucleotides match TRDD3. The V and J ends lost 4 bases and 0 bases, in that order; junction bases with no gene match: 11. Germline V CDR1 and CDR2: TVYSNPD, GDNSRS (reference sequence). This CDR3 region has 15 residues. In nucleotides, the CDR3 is TGTGCCTCCTGGGGGGTACGAACTAACACCGATAAACTCATCTTT. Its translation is CASWGVRTNTDKLIF.

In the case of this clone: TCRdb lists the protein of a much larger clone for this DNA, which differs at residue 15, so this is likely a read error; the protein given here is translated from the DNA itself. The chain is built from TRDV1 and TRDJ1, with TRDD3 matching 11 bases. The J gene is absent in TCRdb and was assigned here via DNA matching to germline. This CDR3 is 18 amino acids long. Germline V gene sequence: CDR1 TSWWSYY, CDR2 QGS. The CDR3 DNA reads TGTGCTCTTGGGGAAAGGGGCTTTGGGGGATACGCCACCGATAGACTCATCTTT. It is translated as CALGERGFGGYATDRLIF.

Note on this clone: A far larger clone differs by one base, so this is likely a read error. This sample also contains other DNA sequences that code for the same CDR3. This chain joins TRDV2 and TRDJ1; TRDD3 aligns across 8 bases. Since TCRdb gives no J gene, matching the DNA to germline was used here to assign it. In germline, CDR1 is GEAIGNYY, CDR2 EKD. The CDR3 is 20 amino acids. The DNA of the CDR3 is TGTGCCTGTGACACCGGAGGTGCTGGGGGAAGGGGAGGCAACACCGACAAACTCATCTTT. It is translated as CACDTGGAGGRGGNTDKLIF.

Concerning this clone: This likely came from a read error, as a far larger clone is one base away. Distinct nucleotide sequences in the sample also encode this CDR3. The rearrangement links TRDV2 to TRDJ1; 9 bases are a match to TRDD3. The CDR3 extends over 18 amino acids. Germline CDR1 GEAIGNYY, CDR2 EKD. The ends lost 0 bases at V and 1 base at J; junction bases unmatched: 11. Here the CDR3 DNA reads TGTGCCTGTGACACCGCTATGTTGGGGGATAGTAGCACCGATAAACTCATCTTT. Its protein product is CACDTAMLGDSSTDKLIF.

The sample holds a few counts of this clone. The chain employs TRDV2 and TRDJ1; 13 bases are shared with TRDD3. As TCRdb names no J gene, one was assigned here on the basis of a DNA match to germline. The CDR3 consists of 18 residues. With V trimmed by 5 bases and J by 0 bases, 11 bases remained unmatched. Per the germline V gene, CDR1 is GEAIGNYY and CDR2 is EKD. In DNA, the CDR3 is TGTGCCTGTGCTTCCTTACTGGGGGATACGCGGTACACCGATAAACTCATCTTT. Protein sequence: CACASLLGDTRYTDKLIF.

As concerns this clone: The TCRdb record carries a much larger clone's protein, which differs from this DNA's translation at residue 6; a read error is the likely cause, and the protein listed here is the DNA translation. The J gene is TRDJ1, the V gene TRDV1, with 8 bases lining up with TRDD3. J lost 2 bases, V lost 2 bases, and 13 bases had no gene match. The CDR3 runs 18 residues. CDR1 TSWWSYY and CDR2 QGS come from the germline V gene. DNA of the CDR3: TGTGCTCTTGGGGAAGAGGAGGTAGGGATACGAAGGACCGATAAACTCATCTTT. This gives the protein CALGEEEVGIRRTDKLIF.

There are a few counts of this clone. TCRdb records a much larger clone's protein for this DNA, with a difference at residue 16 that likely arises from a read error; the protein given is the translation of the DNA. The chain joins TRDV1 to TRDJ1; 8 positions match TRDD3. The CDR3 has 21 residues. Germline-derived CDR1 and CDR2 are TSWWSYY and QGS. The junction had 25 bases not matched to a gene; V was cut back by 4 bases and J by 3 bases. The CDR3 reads CALGAYLPSYDLWGNADKLIF. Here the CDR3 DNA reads TGTGCTCTTGGGGCGTACCTCCCGTCCTACGACCTCTGGGGGAACGCCGATAAACTCATCTTT.

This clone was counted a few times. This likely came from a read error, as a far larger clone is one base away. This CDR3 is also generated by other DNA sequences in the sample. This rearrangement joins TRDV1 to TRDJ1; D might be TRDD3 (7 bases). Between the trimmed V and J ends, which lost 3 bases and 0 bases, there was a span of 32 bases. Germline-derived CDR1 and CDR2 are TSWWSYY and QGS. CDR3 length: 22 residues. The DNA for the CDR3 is TGTGCTCTTGGGGAGGAGACCTCCTACCTGAGCTGGGGGCTTCGGTACACCGATAAACTCATCTTT. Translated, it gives CALGEETSYLSWGLRYTDKLIF.

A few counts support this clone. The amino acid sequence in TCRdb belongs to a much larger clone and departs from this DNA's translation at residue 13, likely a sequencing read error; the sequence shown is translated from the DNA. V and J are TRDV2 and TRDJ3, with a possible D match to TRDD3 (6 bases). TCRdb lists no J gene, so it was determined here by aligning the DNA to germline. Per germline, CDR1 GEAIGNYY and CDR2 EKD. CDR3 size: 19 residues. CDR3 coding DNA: TGTGCCTGTGACCCCGCGGGGACGGGTGACTCCTGGGGCACCCGACAGATGTTTTTC. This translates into CACDPAGTGDSWGTRQMFF.

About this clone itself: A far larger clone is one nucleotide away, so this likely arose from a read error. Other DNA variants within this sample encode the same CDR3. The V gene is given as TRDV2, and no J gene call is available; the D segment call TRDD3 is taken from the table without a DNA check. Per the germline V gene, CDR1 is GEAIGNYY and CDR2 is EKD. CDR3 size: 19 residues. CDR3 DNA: TGTGCCTGTGACACCCTCCGAGGGGGCCCTTCACCTACGATGGATAAGCTCATCTTT. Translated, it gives CACDTLRGGPSPTMDKLIF.

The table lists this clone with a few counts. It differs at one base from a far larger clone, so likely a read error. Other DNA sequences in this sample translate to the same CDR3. Here the CDR3 DNA reads TGTGCCTGTGACACGCTTACTGGGGGGACACTCCAGTACACCGATAAACTCATCTTT. Protein product: CACDTLTGGTLQYTDKLIF. The V call is TRDV2, the J call TRDJ1; 8 bases align to TRDD3. Per the germline V gene, CDR1 is GEAIGNYY and CDR2 is EKD. This CDR3 has 19 amino acids. V lost 1 base and J lost 0; bases outside the gene matches: 15.

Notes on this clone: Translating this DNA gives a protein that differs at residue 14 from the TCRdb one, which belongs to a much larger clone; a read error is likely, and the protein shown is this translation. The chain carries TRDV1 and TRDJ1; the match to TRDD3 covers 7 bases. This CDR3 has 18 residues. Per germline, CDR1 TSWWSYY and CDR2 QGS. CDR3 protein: CALGEEPTVGEYTGKLIF. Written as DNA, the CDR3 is TGTGCTCTTGGGGAAGAACCAACGGTGGGGGAGTACACCGGTAAACTCATCTTT.

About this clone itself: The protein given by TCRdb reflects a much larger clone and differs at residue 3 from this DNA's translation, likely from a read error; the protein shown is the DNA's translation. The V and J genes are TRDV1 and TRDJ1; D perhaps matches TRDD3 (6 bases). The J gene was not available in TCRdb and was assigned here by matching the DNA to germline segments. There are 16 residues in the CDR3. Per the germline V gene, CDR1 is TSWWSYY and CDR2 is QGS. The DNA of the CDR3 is TGTGCTCCTGGGGAATACCGTCCTGGGTACACCGATAAACTCATCTTT. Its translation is CAPGEYRPGYTDKLIF.